These 10 T cell receptor beta chains share one sample of origin, sequenced in a study of PD-1 blockade in classical Hodgkin lymphoma. Sequencing was performed with immunoSEQ multiplex PCR; in TCRdb, only in-frame clones are kept and a portion is missing. This sample yields about 84,000 clones, of which around 90% are seen a single time; 22% belongs to the top ten. Brentuximab vedotin exposure varied, and every patient relapsed after autologous stem cell transplantation. This specimen consisted of peripheral blood mononuclear cells (PBMCs), obtained at baseline. The source of these receptors is a human donor with classical Hodgkin lymphoma.

A note on this clone: Other DNA sequences within the sample encode an identical CDR3. J is TRBJ1-1 and V is TRBV6-6; weak D call: TRBD1 (5 bases). There are 13 residues in the CDR3. Germline lookup yields CDR1 MNHNY and CDR2 SVGAGI (reference sequence). Deletions cut 5 bases from V and 1 base from J, with 8 bases between. The CDR3 sequence is CASSLQGNTEAFF. The CDR3 coding sequence is TGTGCCAGCAGTCTCCAGGGGAACACTGAAGCTTTCTTT.

The CDR3 bases are TGTGCCAGCAGTTTTCGGGGGAGCACCTACGAGCAGTACTTC. Protein: CASSFRGSTYEQYF. The chain carries TRBV27 and TRBJ2-7, with D perhaps matching TRBD2 (6 bases). From germline, CDR1 is MNHEY and CDR2 SMNVEV (reference sequence). Trimming left V 3 bases short and J 2 bases short, with 11 bases between. The CDR3 contains 14 residues.

The chain has TRBV6-5 and TRBJ2-7; 15 nucleotides line up with TRBD2. The CDR3 has 16 amino acids. V lost 1 base and J lost 4; bases outside the gene matches: 2. Germline V gene data show CDR1 as MNHEY and CDR2 as SVGAGI. The CDR3 DNA reads as TGTGCCAGCAGTTACTACGGGACTAGCGGGAGGTACGAGCAGTACTTC. It encodes CASSYYGTSGRYEQYF.

CDR3 DNA sequence: TGTGCCAGCAGCTTCGGCGGGGTGGCGAACACTGAAGCTTTCTTT. This encodes CASSFGGVANTEAFF. The chain joins TRBV5-6 to TRBJ1-1; D remains unclear. This CDR3 has 15 amino acids. The V gene's germline CDR1 is SGHDT and CDR2 YYEEEE. V lost 2 bases and J lost 1, with 12 bases in between.

The chain recombines TRBV29-1 with TRBJ1-1; perhaps TRBD1 as D (5 bases). V lost 7 bases and J lost 3, with 15 bases in between. The CDR3 consists of 13 residues. In germline, CDR1 is SQVTM, CDR2 ANQGSEA. Here the CDR3 reads CSALWGSDTEAFF. The CDR3 DNA reads as TGCAGCGCCTTGTGGGGGTCGGACACTGAAGCTTTCTTT.

This clone appeared once. The chain links TRBV4-3 to TRBJ2-7; 8 bases match TRBD2. From germline, CDR1 is LGHNA and CDR2 YSLEER. The CDR3 runs to 18 residues. Losses at the gene ends were 0 bases for V and 0 bases for J; bases not matched to a gene: 10. CDR3 nucleotides: TGCGCCAGCAGCCAAGAGATAGGAACGCTAGCGGGCTCCTACGAGCAGTACTTC. This gives the protein CASSQEIGTLAGSYEQYF.

This clone was seen just once. This chain joins TRBV30 and TRBJ2-7; 13 bases align to TRBD2. The germline V gene has CDR1 GTSNPN and CDR2 SVGIG (reference sequence). This CDR3 has 15 residues. Losses at the gene ends were 6 bases for V and 2 bases for J; bases not matched to a gene: 7. DNA for the CDR3: TGTGCCTGCGGACTAGCGGGAGCCCTCCCCTACGAGCAGTACTTC. This gives the protein CACGLAGALPYEQYF. Combining the CDR3 with reference TRBV30 and TRBJ2-7 gives the whole variable domain SQTIHQWPATLVQPVGSPLSLECTVEGTSNPNLYWYRQAAGRGLQLLFYSVGIGQISSEVPQNLSASRPQDRQFILSSKKLLLSDSGFYLCACGLAGALPYEQYFGPGTRLTVT.

The table lists this clone with a count of one. The DNA for the CDR3 is TGCGCCAGCAGGCTCAGGGCTAGCGGGAGTATTACCTACAATGAGCAGTTCTTC. It is translated as CASRLRASGSITYNEQFF. The chain links TRBV5-1 to TRBJ2-1; 10 bases are shared with TRBD2. V dropped 5 bases and J dropped 2; count of bases not matched to a gene: 13. From germline, CDR1 is SGHRS and CDR2 YFSETQ. The CDR3 length is 18 residues.

This clone was observed once. The chain has TRBV18 and TRBJ1-1, with D perhaps matching TRBD1 (5 bases). The CDR3 spans 13 residues. Germline CDR1 and CDR2: KGHSH and LQKENI. V gave up 5 bases and J gave up 9 bases, with 16 bases separating them. In DNA form, the CDR3 reads TGTGCCAGCTCATACATGGACACCGCCCAAGCTTTCTTT. Protein: CASSYMDTAQAFF.

This sequence joins TRBV6-4 and TRBJ1-1; D gene uncertain. This CDR3 comprises 13 residues. In germline, CDR1 is MRHNA, CDR2 SNTAGT. V was shortened by 8 bases and J by 0 bases, with 10 bases between the two germline ends. As DNA, the CDR3 is TGTGCCAGCGCGTGGGAAATGAACACTGAAGCTTTCTTT. Translated: CASAWEMNTEAFF.